The sequence of this TCR beta chain was determined in a study of cytomegalovirus exposure and HLA in healthy donors. The CDR3 totals 16 residues. Trimming stripped 6 bases from V and 3 bases from J, with 19 bases between. Germline values: CDR1 MDHEN, CDR2 SYDVKM. PCR was performed using 60 Vbeta and 13 Jbeta primers. TCRdb's copy holds only in-frame clones and misses some; the assay was immunoSEQ multiplex PCR. The sample consists of 110,000 or so clones, 65% to 75% of them appearing once. The TCR was taken from a middle-aged woman in good health and CMV-seropositive. Sample: PBMCs. The chain recombines TRBV28 with TRBJ2-3; perhaps TRBD2 as D (6 bases). The CDR3 DNA reads as TGTGCCAGCAGCCCCTATGGTAGCGGTAATACAGATACGCAGTATTTT. As protein: CASSPYGSGNTDTQYF.